Below are 10 T cell receptor beta chains sequenced from a single sample in a study of identical twins. TCRdb analysed the 5' RACE reads with MiXCR anew, one entry per CDR3 protein. In the table there are hundreds of thousands of distinct CDR3 sequences, approximately 13% of which are singletons. These data were also filed under a second study, of yellow fever vaccine responses in identical twins.

The sample taken for sequencing was PBMCs. The receptor source for this set is a woman aged 18 to 35 in good health.

This clonotype was observed at least ten times. The chain is built from TRBV5-1 and TRBJ2-1, with 8 bases identical to TRBD1. V shed 7 bases, J shed 7 bases, and the junction held 16 bases outside the gene matches. The CDR3 runs to 16 residues. Germline V gives CDR1 SGHRS, CDR2 YFSETQ. The DNA of the CDR3 is TGCGCCAGCTTCCTACTGACAGGGGTCAGTATGAATGAGCAGTTCTTC. This codes for CASFLLTGVSMNEQFF.

The rearrangement uses TRBV7-9 and TRBJ2-5; a weak D match, TRBD2 (5 bases). CDR1 and CDR2 from the germline V gene are SEHNR and FQNEAQ (reference sequence). This CDR3 is 16 amino acids long. Trimming removed 3 bases from V and 0 bases from J, with 14 bases in between. CDR3 residues: CASSFQTGGYQETQYF. The CDR3 bases are TGTGCCAGCAGCTTCCAGACCGGCGGGTACCAAGAGACCCAGTACTTC.

The chain joins TRBV7-7 to TRBJ2-1; TRBD1 or TRBD2 may be the D gene (5 bases each). Trimming left V 5 bases short and J 3 bases short, with 14 bases between. Germline CDR1 SSHAT, CDR2 FNYEAQ (reference sequence). This CDR3 is 15 amino acids long. CDR3 region: CASSASGPIYNEQFF. DNA of the CDR3: TGTGCCAGCAGCGCCTCGGGGCCGATCTACAATGAGCAGTTCTTC.

The chain recombines TRBV3-1 with TRBJ1-1; TRBD1 is a possible D gene (5 bases). The CDR3 is 16 residues long. Per germline, CDR1 LGHDT and CDR2 YNNKEL (reference sequence). The V end was cut by 1 base, the J end by 0 bases, with 12 bases between. The CDR3 DNA follows: TGTGCCAGCAGCCAAGGAGTCGGGACTTTGAACACTGAAGCTTTCTTT. It yields the protein CASSQGVGTLNTEAFF.

The table lists this clonotype with many counts. This chain links TRBV5-1 with TRBJ2-1; 10 bases map to TRBD2. Unmatched junction bases numbered 5, after V lost 5 bases and J lost 6 bases. CDR1 is SGHRS, CDR2 YFSETQ, per germline. CDR3 length: 14 amino acids. The CDR3 is CASSPGTSANEQFF. CDR3 DNA sequence: TGCGCCAGCAGTCCCGGGACTAGCGCCAATGAGCAGTTCTTC.

This clonotype was observed a handful of times. The V gene is TRBV6-1, the J gene TRBJ1-2; perhaps TRBD1 as D (5 bases). The V end was cut by 6 bases, the J end by 0 bases, with 14 bases between. Per the germline V gene, CDR1 is MNHNS and CDR2 is SASEGT. The CDR3 has 15 residues. The CDR3 region is CASRPGTVTNYGYTF. In nucleotides, the CDR3 is TGTGCCAGCAGACCTGGGACCGTTACTAACTATGGCTACACCTTC.

This chain links TRBV7-9 with TRBJ2-2; tentative D call: TRBD2 (6 bases). Germline values: CDR1 SEHNR, CDR2 FQNEAQ (reference sequence). V was clipped by 5 bases and J by 7 bases, with 17 bases between them. This CDR3 is 15 amino acids long. The CDR3 sequence: CASSAVGGVIGELFF. The CDR3 DNA sequence: TGTGCCAGCAGCGCTGTGGGGGGAGTGATCGGGGAGCTGTTTTTT. Using reference TRBV7-9 and TRBJ2-2 for the parts outside the CDR3, the full variable domain is DTGVSQNPRHKITKRGQNVTFRCDPISEHNRLYWYRQTLGQGPEFLTYFQNEAQLEKSRLLSDRFSAERPKGSFSTLEIQRTEQGDSAMYLCASSAVGGVIGELFFGEGSRLTVL.

This clonotype turned up a few times. The genes are TRBV5-1 and TRBJ2-4; weak D call: TRBD1 (5 bases). The CDR3 loop spans 15 amino acids. The germline V gene encodes CDR1 SGHRS and CDR2 YFSETQ. V was trimmed by 2 bases and J by 1 base, leaving 10 bases between them. For the CDR3, the DNA is TGCGCCAGCAGCTTAACAGGCATCGCCAAAAACATTCAGTACTTC. Translating it yields CASSLTGIAKNIQYF.

This clonotype was found a few times. The chain is built from TRBV11-2 and TRBJ2-1, with unresolved D. This CDR3 has 14 amino acids. The V gene's germline CDR1 is SGHAT and CDR2 FQNNGV. The V and J ends lost 5 bases and 9 bases respectively, with 17 bases between them. This CDR3 is CASSPLVRIGEQFF. Written as DNA, the CDR3 is TGTGCCAGCAGCCCCCTAGTAAGGATTGGTGAGCAGTTCTTC. Looking up the rest from reference TRBV11-2 and TRBJ2-1 gives the full variable domain: EAGVAQSPRYKIIEKRQSVAFWCNPISGHATLYWYQQILGQGPKLLIQFQNNGVVDDSQLPKDRFSAERLKGVDSTLKIQPAKLEDSAVYLCASSPLVRIGEQFFGPGTRLTVL.

The CDR3 coding sequence is TGTGCCAGCAGTGGACAGGGGGAGCTTTCCACCTTC. It yields the protein CASSGQGELSTF. The chain has TRBV27 and TRBJ1-2; 10 nucleotides agree with TRBD1. V shed 5 bases and J 13 bases; nucleotides not matched to a gene: 7. The CDR3 loop spans 12 amino acids. Germline CDR1 reads MNHEY; CDR2 reads SMNVEV (reference sequence).